The rows below give T cell receptor beta chains drawn from one sample of a study of control samples from healthy donors and cancer patients. Repertoires were generated with immunoSEQ multiplex PCR, while TCRdb's copy carries only in-frame clones and drops some. The repertoire holds 100,000 or so clones, with around 88% as singletons. Sequenced sample: blood. These receptor sequences come from a man aged 25-45 years in good health. Both conserved end residues are part of each CDR3. Fields, in order: J gene, clone size, V gene, CDR3 protein. Part of the rows lack a size; the others show once, few, many or a class for expanded clones.

j_call: TRBJ2-3
clone_size: -
v_call: TRBV11-1
cdr3_aa: CASSLGGGRETDTQYF

j_call: TRBJ2-3
clone_size: -
v_call: TRBV6-4
cdr3_aa: CASSDSAGTPGTDTQYF

j_call: TRBJ1-2
clone_size: -
v_call: TRBV29-1
cdr3_aa: CSVEDPLSYGYTF

j_call: TRBJ2-2
clone_size: once
v_call: TRBV6-5
cdr3_aa: CASSNAGELFF

j_call: TRBJ2-7
clone_size: once
v_call: TRBV6-4
cdr3_aa: CASSAGVGEQYF

j_call: TRBJ2-5
clone_size: -
v_call: TRBV28
cdr3_aa: CASAVLAAQETQYF

j_call: TRBJ1-2
clone_size: -
v_call: TRBV27
cdr3_aa: CASRTSRVGGYTF

j_call: TRBJ1-2
clone_size: -
v_call: TRBV2
cdr3_aa: CASSGQIANYGYTF

j_call: TRBJ2-1
clone_size: -
v_call: TRBV24-1
cdr3_aa: CATSDLVGGSYNEQFF

j_call: TRBJ2-1
clone_size: many
v_call: TRBV7-8
cdr3_aa: CASSLREGSYNEQFF

j_call: TRBJ1-2
clone_size: -
v_call: TRBV5-1
cdr3_aa: CASSLPTGEFYGYTF

j_call: TRBJ1-2
clone_size: -
v_call: TRBV11-2
cdr3_aa: CASSTTGGTYGYTF

j_call: TRBJ2-1
clone_size: -
v_call: TRBV24-1
cdr3_aa: CATSEIGIAGGPKNEQFF

j_call: TRBJ1-1
clone_size: -
v_call: TRBV24-1
cdr3_aa: CATSDQNTEAFF

j_call: TRBJ1-1
clone_size: -
v_call: TRBV5-4
cdr3_aa: CASSVRTGANTEAFF

j_call: TRBJ2-2
clone_size: -
v_call: TRBV7-3
cdr3_aa: CASSLVSAGELFF

j_call: TRBJ1-1
clone_size: once
v_call: TRBV27
cdr3_aa: CASSPRGSPNTEAFF

j_call: TRBJ1-1
clone_size: once
v_call: TRBV27
cdr3_aa: CASSLGLTHTEAFF

j_call: TRBJ1-1
clone_size: -
v_call: TRBV28
cdr3_aa: CASSLGTEVNTEAFF

j_call: TRBJ2-3
clone_size: -
v_call: TRBV6-4
cdr3_aa: CASSERGSTDTQYF

j_call: TRBJ2-5
clone_size: -
v_call: TRBV14
cdr3_aa: CASSQNFQGSQYF

j_call: TRBJ1-2
clone_size: -
v_call: TRBV7-2
cdr3_aa: CASSPRGGGYGYTF

j_call: TRBJ1-1
clone_size: few
v_call: TRBV10-3
cdr3_aa: CATSRDGGTEAFF

j_call: TRBJ2-6
clone_size: -
v_call: TRBV28
cdr3_aa: CASKIQGAGGANVLTF

j_call: TRBJ2-5
clone_size: -
v_call: TRBV18
cdr3_aa: CASSLQETQYF

j_call: TRBJ2-4
clone_size: -
v_call: TRBV2
cdr3_aa: CASSSYEFRAKNIQYF

j_call: TRBJ2-2
clone_size: -
v_call: TRBV14
cdr3_aa: CASSQTAGGPSRGGELFF

j_call: TRBJ1-5
clone_size: -
v_call: TRBV7-2
cdr3_aa: CASSLYTREISYQPQHF

j_call: TRBJ1-1
clone_size: -
v_call: TRBV14
cdr3_aa: CASSQSLNTEAFF

j_call: TRBJ2-1
clone_size: few
v_call: TRBV30
cdr3_aa: CVGQGDNNEQFF

j_call: TRBJ2-2
clone_size: -
v_call: TRBV5-6
cdr3_aa: CASSHRTGVGTGELFF

j_call: TRBJ1-3
clone_size: -
v_call: TRBV5-1
cdr3_aa: CASSLGGYSGNTIYF

j_call: TRBJ2-5
clone_size: -
v_call: TRBV18
cdr3_aa: CASSPGETQYF

j_call: TRBJ2-7
clone_size: -
v_call: TRBV28
cdr3_aa: CASSPGSEGKFEQYF

j_call: TRBJ1-2
clone_size: -
v_call: TRBV5-4
cdr3_aa: CASSSEGGADYGYTF

j_call: TRBJ2-7
clone_size: -
v_call: TRBV4-1
cdr3_aa: CASSQDPGGMSSGYEQYF

j_call: TRBJ1-4
clone_size: -
v_call: TRBV24-1
cdr3_aa: CATSDLREGRGTNEKLFF

j_call: TRBJ1-1
clone_size: few
v_call: TRBV28
cdr3_aa: CASSLYSRTEAFF

j_call: TRBJ2-1
clone_size: -
v_call: TRBV5-1
cdr3_aa: CASSFHGTDPNEQFF

j_call: TRBJ1-3
clone_size: once
v_call: TRBV29-1
cdr3_aa: CSVTGNRGNTIYF

j_call: TRBJ2-4
clone_size: -
v_call: TRBV29-1
cdr3_aa: CSVKNQPGGNIQYF

j_call: TRBJ1-5
clone_size: -
v_call: TRBV18
cdr3_aa: CASSPQGQWNQPQHF

j_call: TRBJ2-3
clone_size: -
v_call: TRBV9
cdr3_aa: CASSVDTAGPQYF

j_call: TRBJ1-1
clone_size: -
v_call: TRBV10-2
cdr3_aa: CATTTGGGGTEAFF

j_call: TRBJ1-1
clone_size: -
v_call: TRBV6-5
cdr3_aa: CASTLPSGSYTEAFF

j_call: TRBJ2-1
clone_size: -
v_call: TRBV18
cdr3_aa: CASSPGQGGYNEQFF

j_call: TRBJ2-7
clone_size: -
v_call: TRBV5-5
cdr3_aa: CASSLGTSGYEQYF

j_call: TRBJ1-4
clone_size: -
v_call: TRBV11-2
cdr3_aa: CASSLTPTNEKLFF

j_call: TRBJ1-1
clone_size: -
v_call: TRBV6-6
cdr3_aa: CASRPDGPPVAFF

j_call: TRBJ1-1
clone_size: -
v_call: TRBV14
cdr3_aa: CASKRTGNTEAFF

j_call: TRBJ2-7
clone_size: -
v_call: TRBV3-1/TRBV3-2
cdr3_aa: CASSQTSAQTRQYF

j_call: TRBJ1-2
clone_size: many
v_call: TRBV12-3/TRBV12-4
cdr3_aa: CASSLTVSYGYTF